This paragraph covers one T cell receptor beta chain sequence. Either two negative PCRs, clearance, or symptom resolution qualified Cohort 3 donors as recovered. This specimen belongs to a study of blood T cell repertoires in COVID-19. For the study at large: Samples taken during acute and convalescent COVID-19 were collected in the United States, Italy and Spain.

In the study's own analysis: It was from reference gene primer amplification that nucleated cell counts were estimated. Data came from immunoSEQ multiplex PCR; TCRdb stores just in-frame clones and leaves some out. V and J calls and clone size follow that table, whereas D and trimming were derived from the DNA. The data show 150,000 to 200,000 clones, with around 85% seen just once and roughly 6% held by the top ten. V lost 8 bases and J 7 bases, leaving 21 bases between the germline ends. The CDR3 is 15 residues long. Germline-derived CDR1 and CDR2 are LNHDA and SQIVND (reference sequence). The chain combines TRBV19 with TRBJ1-5; D is unclear. Input material: PBMCs or T cells enriched from blood (not recorded which). The receptor was isolated from a man aged 40-55 years who had recovered from COVID-19. CDR3 nucleotide sequence: TGTGCCAGTTCTAGCTTCAAAAGGCTTGGCCAGCCCCAGCATTTT. Protein sequence: CASSSFKRLGQPQHF.